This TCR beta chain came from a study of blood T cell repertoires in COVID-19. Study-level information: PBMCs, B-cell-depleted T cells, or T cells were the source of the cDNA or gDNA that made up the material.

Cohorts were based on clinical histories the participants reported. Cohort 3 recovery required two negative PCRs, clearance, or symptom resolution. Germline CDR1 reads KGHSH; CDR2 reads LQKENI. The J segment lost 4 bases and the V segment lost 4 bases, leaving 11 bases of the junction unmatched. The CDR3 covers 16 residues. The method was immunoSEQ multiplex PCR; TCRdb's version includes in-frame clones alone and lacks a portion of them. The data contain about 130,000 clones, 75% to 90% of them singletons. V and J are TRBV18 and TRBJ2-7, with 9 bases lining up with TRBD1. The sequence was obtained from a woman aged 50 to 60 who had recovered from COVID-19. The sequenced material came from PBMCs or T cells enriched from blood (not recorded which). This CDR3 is CASSQSPTGGGYEQYF. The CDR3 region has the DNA TGTGCCAGCTCACAGAGCCCTACAGGGGGCGGTTACGAGCAGTACTTC.